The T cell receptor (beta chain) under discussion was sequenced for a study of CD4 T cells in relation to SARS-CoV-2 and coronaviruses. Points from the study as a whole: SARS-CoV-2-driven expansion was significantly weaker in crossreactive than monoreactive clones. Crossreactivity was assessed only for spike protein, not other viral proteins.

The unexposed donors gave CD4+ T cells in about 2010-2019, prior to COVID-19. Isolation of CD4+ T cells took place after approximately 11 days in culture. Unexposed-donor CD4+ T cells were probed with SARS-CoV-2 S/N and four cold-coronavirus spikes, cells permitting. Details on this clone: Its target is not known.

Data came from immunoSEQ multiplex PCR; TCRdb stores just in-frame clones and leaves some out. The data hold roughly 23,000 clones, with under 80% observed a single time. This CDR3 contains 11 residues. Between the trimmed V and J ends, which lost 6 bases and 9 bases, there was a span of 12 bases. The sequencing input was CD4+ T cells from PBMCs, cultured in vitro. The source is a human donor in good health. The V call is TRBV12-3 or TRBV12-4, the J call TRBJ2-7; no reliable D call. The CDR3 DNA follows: TGTGCCAGCAGCCTAAACGCGTGGCAGTACTTC. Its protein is CASSLNAWQYF.